What follows are 27 T cell receptor beta chains derived from one specimen sequenced in a study of human CD8 memory T cell subsets. Sequencing libraries of TCR beta were made by UMI-labeled 5' RACE. TCRdb re-called the 5' RACE reads and gives one entry per CDR3 protein, without DNA. The sample table includes roughly 10,000 distinct CDR3 sequences. The sample consisted of CD8+ T cells from PBMCs. The receptors shown here come from a human donor in good health.

The chain links TRBV9 to TRBJ1-5. CDR1 is SGDLS and CDR2 is YYNGEE in the germline V gene. The CDR3 is 15 residues long. The CDR3 protein is CASSVGFRGNQPQHF.

The CDR3 here is CASSPGQGSEQYF. V and J are TRBV6-5 and TRBJ2-7; TCRdb selects TRBD1, and the lack of DNA leaves this call unchecked. Looked up from germline, CDR1 is MNHEY and CDR2 is SVGAGI. The CDR3 spans 13 residues.

The CDR3 protein is CASSLGDRAQHF. V gene TRBV13 combines with J gene TRBJ1-5; as DNA is missing, the TRBD1 call by TCRdb cannot be tested. CDR1 is PRHDT, CDR2 FYEKMQ, per germline (reference sequence). The CDR3 runs 12 residues. Based on the CDR3 plus reference TRBV13 and TRBJ1-5, the full variable domain is AAGVIQSPRHLIKEKRETATLKCYPIPRHDTVYWYQQGPGQDPQFLISFYEKMQSDKGSIPDRFSAQQFSDYHSELNMSSLELGDSALYFCASSLGDRAQHFGDGTRLSIL.

The rearrangement joins TRBV20-1 to TRBJ2-1. The germline CDR1 and CDR2 sequences are DFQATT and SNEGSKA (reference sequence). The CDR3 contains 12 residues. The CDR3 reads CSARGPANEQFF.

This chain connects TRBV28 to TRBJ2-7. The CDR3 has 13 amino acids. Germline V CDR1 and CDR2: MDHEN, SYDVKM. The chain's CDR3 is CASSWISSYEQYF. Complete variable domain (other parts from reference TRBV28 and TRBJ2-7): DVKVTQSSRYLVKRTGEKVFLECVQDMDHENMFWYRQDPGLGLRLIYFSYDVKMKEKGDIPEGYSVSREKKERFSLILESASTNQTSMYLCASSWISSYEQYFGPGTRLTVT.

V usage is TRBV7-8 and J usage is TRBJ2-1; checking the TCRdb D call of TRBD2 is not possible without DNA. Germline CDR1 SGHVS, CDR2 FQNEAQ. CDR3 size: 18 residues. CDR3 amino acids: CASSLDSFGGPVTNEQFF. The complete variable domain, with remaining parts taken from reference TRBV7-8 and TRBJ2-1, reads GAGVSQSPRYKVAKRGQDVALRCDPISGHVSLFWYQQALGQGPEFLTYFQNEAQLDKSGLPSDRFFAERPEGSVSTLKIQRTQQEDSAVYLCASSLDSFGGPVTNEQFFGPGTRLTVL.

The chain links TRBV7-9 to TRBJ2-7; TCRdb's assignment of TRBD2 cannot be checked, as there is no DNA. The germline V gene has CDR1 SEHNR and CDR2 FQNEAQ (reference sequence). This CDR3 comprises 16 residues. CDR3: CASSSTTSGRAYEQYF.

V is TRBV2 and J is TRBJ2-3; TCRdb's D gene call, TRBD2, goes unchecked for lack of DNA. Germline CDR1 is SNHLY and CDR2 is FYNNEI. This CDR3 comprises 16 residues. The CDR3 spells CASSELGLHNTDTQYF.

J is TRBJ2-1 and V is TRBV6-5. The CDR3 length is 14 residues. Germline lookup yields CDR1 MNHEY and CDR2 SVGAGI. The CDR3 spells CASSYAGDYNEQFF.

By frequency, this clonotype is medium-sized. The chain's CDR3 is CASSVTSGEDYNEQFF. The chain is built from TRBV28 and TRBJ2-1; the TRBD2 assignment by TCRdb is unverifiable without DNA. The CDR3 sequence is 16 residues long. Per germline, CDR1 MDHEN and CDR2 SYDVKM.

The chain links TRBV13 to TRBJ2-7; TCRdb gives TRBD2 as the D gene, but with no DNA this cannot be confirmed. CDR1 and CDR2 from the germline V gene are PRHDT and FYEKMQ (reference sequence). The CDR3 runs to 17 residues. The CDR3 loop reads CASSLNSALRGRYEQYF.

The J gene is TRBJ2-3, the V gene TRBV15. The CDR3 consists of 12 residues. Germline loops: CDR1 LNHNV, CDR2 YYDKDF (reference sequence). CDR3: CATSRVTDTQYF.

The chain is built from TRBV11-2 and TRBJ2-5; TCRdb names TRBD2, which stays unverified in the absence of DNA. Germline V gives CDR1 SGHAT, CDR2 FQNNGV. CDR3 length: 16 amino acids. The CDR3 protein is CASSPGTSGSWETQYF.

The chain links TRBV10-1 to TRBJ1-5; the D gene TCRdb calls, TRBD1, cannot be checked with no DNA. CDR1 is WNHNN, CDR2 SYGVQD, per germline (reference sequence). The CDR3 is made up of 14 amino acids. The CDR3 loop reads CAGHRGPNLQPQHF.

This chain joins TRBV7-6 and TRBJ2-5. The CDR3 consists of 15 residues. Germline V gene lookup returns CDR1 SGHVS and CDR2 FNYEAQ. The CDR3 spells CASSSLGSSQETQYF.

The chain employs TRBV7-8 and TRBJ2-7; TCRdb selects TRBD2, and the lack of DNA leaves this call unchecked. Germline V gene lookup returns CDR1 SGHVS and CDR2 FQNEAQ. This CDR3 is built from 14 residues. CDR3 amino acids: CASSSGLAGYEQYF. Drawing the rest from reference TRBV7-8 and TRBJ2-7, the complete variable domain is GAGVSQSPRYKVAKRGQDVALRCDPISGHVSLFWYQQALGQGPEFLTYFQNEAQLDKSGLPSDRFFAERPEGSVSTLKIQRTQQEDSAVYLCASSSGLAGYEQYFGPGTRLTVT.

V usage is TRBV7-9 and J usage is TRBJ2-5; the D call from TCRdb, TRBD1, cannot be confirmed without DNA. This CDR3 comprises 21 residues. Germline V gene data show CDR1 as SEHNR and CDR2 as FQNEAQ (reference sequence). CDR3 protein: CASSLEVFGTRDREEQETQYF.

The V call is TRBV28, the J call TRBJ1-3; TCRdb reports TRBD1, a call that lacks DNA to check it against. The CDR3 length is 15 residues. Germline CDR1 MDHEN, CDR2 SYDVKM. The CDR3 is CASSFRGNFGNTIYF. Based on the CDR3 plus reference TRBV28 and TRBJ1-3, the full variable domain is DVKVTQSSRYLVKRTGEKVFLECVQDMDHENMFWYRQDPGLGLRLIYFSYDVKMKEKGDIPEGYSVSREKKERFSLILESASTNQTSMYLCASSFRGNFGNTIYFGEGSWLTVV.

Frequency places this clonotype as medium-sized. The CDR3 reads CASRPRLSGGYSYNEQFF. The chain has TRBV7-9 and TRBJ2-1; the D call from TCRdb, TRBD2, cannot be confirmed without DNA. This CDR3 contains 18 residues. Germline CDR1 and CDR2: SEHNR and FQNEAQ (reference sequence).

This clonotype is medium-sized by frequency. The rearrangement links TRBV5-1 to TRBJ2-7. Germline V gene data show CDR1 as SGHRS and CDR2 as YFSETQ. This CDR3 has 14 amino acids. The CDR3: CASSLDSLVDEQYF.

This chain uses TRBV6-5 with TRBJ1-2; the D gene TCRdb calls, TRBD1, cannot be checked with no DNA. The CDR3 extends over 13 amino acids. CDR1 is MNHEY and CDR2 is SVGAGI in the germline V gene. The CDR3 is CASSLTGDYGYTF.

V usage is TRBV7-3 and J usage is TRBJ2-1; with no DNA, the TCRdb D assignment of TRBD1 cannot be verified. The CDR3 has 14 residues. Germline CDR1 is SGHTA and CDR2 is FQGTGA. CDR3 residues: CASSSQGTYNEQFF.

This clonotype ranks as medium-sized (0.01 to 0.1%) in terms of frequency. The rearrangement uses TRBV30 and TRBJ2-1; the TCRdb D gene call, TRBD1, has no DNA to confirm it. The CDR3 contains 13 residues. Looked up from germline, CDR1 is GTSNPN and CDR2 is SVGIG (reference sequence). The CDR3 sequence: CAWGDSAYNEQFF.

This chain joins TRBV15 and TRBJ1-2; checking the TCRdb D call of TRBD1 is not possible without DNA. The CDR3 length is 14 residues. CDR1 is LNHNV and CDR2 is YYDKDF in the germline V gene (reference sequence). The CDR3 is CATSSGQGAYGYTF. The complete variable domain, with remaining parts taken from reference TRBV15 and TRBJ1-2, reads DAMVIQNPRYQVTQFGKPVTLSCSQTLNHNVMYWYQQKSSQAPKLLFHYYDKDFNNEADTPDNFQSRRPNTSFCFLDIRSPGLGDTAMYLCATSSGQGAYGYTFGSGTRLTVV.

This clonotype shows up as medium-sized by frequency. The rearrangement links TRBV7-9 to TRBJ2-7. The CDR3 is 13 residues long. Germline V gene lookup returns CDR1 SEHNR and CDR2 FQNEAQ (reference sequence). The CDR3 protein is CASSFGGTYEQYF.

The J gene is TRBJ2-3, the V gene TRBV5-4; TCRdb designates TRBD2, a call that cannot be tested without DNA. The CDR3 runs 17 residues. Germline V lookup: CDR1 SGHNT, CDR2 YYREEE (reference sequence). The CDR3 is CASSFSVTGRGADTQYF.

The chain is built from TRBV30 and TRBJ2-1. Germline CDR1 and CDR2: GTSNPN and SVGIG (reference sequence). The CDR3 spans 11 residues. CDR3 sequence: CAWNYNNEQFF.